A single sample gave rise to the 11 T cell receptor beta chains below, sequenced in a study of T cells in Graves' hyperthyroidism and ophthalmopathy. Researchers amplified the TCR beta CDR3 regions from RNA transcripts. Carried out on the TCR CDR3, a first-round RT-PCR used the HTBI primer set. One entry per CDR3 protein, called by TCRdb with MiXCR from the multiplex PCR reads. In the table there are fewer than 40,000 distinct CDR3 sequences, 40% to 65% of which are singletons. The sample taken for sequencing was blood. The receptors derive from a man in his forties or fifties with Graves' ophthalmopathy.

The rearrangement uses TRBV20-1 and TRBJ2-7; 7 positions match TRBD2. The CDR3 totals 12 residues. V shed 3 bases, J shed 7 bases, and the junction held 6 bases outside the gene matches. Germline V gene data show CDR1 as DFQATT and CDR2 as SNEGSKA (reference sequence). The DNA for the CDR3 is TGCAGTGCTAGTGGGGGGGGTAGGGAGCAGTACTTC. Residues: CSASGGGREQYF.

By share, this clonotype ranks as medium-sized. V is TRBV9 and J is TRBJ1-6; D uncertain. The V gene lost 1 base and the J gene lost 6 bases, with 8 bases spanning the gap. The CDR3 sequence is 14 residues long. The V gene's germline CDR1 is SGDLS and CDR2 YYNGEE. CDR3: CASSVTASNSPLHF. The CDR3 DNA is TGTGCCAGCAGCGTAACGGCGAGTAATTCACCCCTCCACTTT.

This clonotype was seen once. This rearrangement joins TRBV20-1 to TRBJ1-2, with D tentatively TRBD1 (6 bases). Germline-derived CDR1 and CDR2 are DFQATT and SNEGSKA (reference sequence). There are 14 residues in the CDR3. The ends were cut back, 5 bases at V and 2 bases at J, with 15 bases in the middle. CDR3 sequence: CSAQSQTGNYGYTF. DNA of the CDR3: TGCAGTGCTCAAAGTCAAACAGGGAACTATGGCTACACCTTC.

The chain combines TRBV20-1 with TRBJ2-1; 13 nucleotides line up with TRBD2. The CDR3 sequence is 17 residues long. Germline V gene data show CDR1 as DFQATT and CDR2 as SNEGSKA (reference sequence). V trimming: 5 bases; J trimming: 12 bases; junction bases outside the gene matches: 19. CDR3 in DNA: TGCAGTGCTGCCCGTCGGACTAGCGGGGGTAGCACAGATACGCAGTTCTTC. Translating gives CSAARRTSGGSTDTQFF.

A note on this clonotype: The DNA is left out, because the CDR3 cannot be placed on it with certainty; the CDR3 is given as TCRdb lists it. The CDR3 spells CASSFYICSANGDSETYEQYF. This chain connects TRBV7-2 to TRBJ2-7; the tabulated D call, TRBD1, remains unverified against the DNA. Looked up from germline, CDR1 is SGHTA and CDR2 is FQGNSA. With termini counted, the CDR3 has 21 amino acids.

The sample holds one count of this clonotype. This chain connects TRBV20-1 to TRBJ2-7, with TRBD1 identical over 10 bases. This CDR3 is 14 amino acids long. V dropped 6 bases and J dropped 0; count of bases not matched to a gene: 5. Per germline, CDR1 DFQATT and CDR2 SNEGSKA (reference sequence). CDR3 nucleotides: TGCAGTGCCATTAGGACAGGGGGCTCCTACGAGCAGTACTTC. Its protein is CSAIRTGGSYEQYF.

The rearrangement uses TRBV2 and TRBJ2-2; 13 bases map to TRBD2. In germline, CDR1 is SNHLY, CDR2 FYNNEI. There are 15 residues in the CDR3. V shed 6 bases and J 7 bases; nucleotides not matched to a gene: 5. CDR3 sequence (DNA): TGTGCCAGCAGGGATTGGACTAGCGGGAGCGGGGAGCTGTTTTTT. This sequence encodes CASRDWTSGSGELFF.

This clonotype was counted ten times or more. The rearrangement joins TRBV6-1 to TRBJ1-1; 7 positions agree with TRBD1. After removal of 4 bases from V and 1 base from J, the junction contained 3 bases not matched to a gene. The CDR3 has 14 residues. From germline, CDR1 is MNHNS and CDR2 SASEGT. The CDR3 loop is CASSVNRGNTEAFF. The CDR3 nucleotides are TGTGCCAGCAGTGTAAACAGGGGGAACACTGAAGCTTTCTTT.

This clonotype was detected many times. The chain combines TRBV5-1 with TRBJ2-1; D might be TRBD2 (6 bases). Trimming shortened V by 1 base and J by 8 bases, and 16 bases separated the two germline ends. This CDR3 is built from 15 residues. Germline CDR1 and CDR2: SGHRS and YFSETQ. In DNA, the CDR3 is TGCGCCAGCAGCTTGTTAGGACTAATAGACCATGAGCAGTTCTTC. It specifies CASSLLGLIDHEQFF.

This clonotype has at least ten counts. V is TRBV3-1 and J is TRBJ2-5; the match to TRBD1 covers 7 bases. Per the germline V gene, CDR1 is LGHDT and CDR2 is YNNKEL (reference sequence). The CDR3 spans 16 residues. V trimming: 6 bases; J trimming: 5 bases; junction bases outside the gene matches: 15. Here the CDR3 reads CASSSTLARGRETQYF. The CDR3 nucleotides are TGTGCCAGCAGTTCCACTTTAGCGAGGGGGCGGGAGACCCAGTACTTC.

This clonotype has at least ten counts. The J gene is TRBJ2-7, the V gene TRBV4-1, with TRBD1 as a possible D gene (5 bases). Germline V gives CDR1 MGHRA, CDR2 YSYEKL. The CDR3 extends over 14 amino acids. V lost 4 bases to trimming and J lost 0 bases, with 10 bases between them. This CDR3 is CASSPRDSSYEQYF. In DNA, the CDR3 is TGCGCCAGCAGCCCCAGGGATTCCTCCTACGAGCAGTACTTC.